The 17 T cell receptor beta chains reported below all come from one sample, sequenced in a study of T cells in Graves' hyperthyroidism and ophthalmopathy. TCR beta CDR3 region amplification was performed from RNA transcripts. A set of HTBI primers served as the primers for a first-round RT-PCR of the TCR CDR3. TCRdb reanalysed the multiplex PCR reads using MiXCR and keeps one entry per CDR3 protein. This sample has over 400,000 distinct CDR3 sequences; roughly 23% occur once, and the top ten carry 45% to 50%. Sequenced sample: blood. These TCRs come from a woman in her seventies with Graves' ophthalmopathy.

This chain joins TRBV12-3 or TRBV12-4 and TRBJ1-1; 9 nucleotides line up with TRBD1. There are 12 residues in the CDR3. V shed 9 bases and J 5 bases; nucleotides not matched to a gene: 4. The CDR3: CASGQGPTEAFF. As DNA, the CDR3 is TGTGCCAGTGGACAGGGGCCGACTGAAGCTTTCTTT.

As DNA, the CDR3 is TGTGCCTGGAGTCGGGACAGGGGGAGGTGGAATGAGCAGTTCTTC. Amino acids: CAWSRDRGRWNEQFF. This sequence joins TRBV30 and TRBJ2-1; TRBD1 matches 11 bases. Germline-derived CDR1 and CDR2 are GTSNPN and SVGIG (reference sequence). CDR3 length: 15 residues. The V gene end was trimmed by 2 bases and the J gene end by 7 bases; junction bases not matched to a gene: 7.

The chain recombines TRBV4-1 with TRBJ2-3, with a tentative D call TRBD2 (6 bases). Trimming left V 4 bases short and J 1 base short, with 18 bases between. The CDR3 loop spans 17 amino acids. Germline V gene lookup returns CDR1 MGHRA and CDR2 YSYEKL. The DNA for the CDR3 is TGCGCCAGCAGCCGGGGCGGAGGGCCGGGGCGCACAGATACGCAGTATTTT. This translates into CASSRGGGPGRTDTQYF.

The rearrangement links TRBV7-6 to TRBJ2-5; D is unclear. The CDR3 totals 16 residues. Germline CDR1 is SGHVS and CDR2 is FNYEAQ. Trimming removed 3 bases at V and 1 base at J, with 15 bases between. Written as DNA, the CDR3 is TGTGCCAGCAGCTTCGGAAGCGCTCTAGTCCAAGAGACCCAGTACTTC. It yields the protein CASSFGSALVQETQYF.

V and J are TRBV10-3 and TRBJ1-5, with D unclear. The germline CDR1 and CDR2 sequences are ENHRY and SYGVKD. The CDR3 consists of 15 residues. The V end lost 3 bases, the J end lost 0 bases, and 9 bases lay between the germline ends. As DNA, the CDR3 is TGTGCCATCAGTGACGGGAGTTATAGCAATCAGCCCCAGCATTTT. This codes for CAISDGSYSNQPQHF.

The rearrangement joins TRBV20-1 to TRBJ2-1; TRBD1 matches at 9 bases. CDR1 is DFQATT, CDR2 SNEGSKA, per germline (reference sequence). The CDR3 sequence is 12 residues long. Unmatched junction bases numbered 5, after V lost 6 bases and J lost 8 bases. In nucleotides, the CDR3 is TGCAGTGCCACGGACAGGGGAGATGAGCAGTTCTTC. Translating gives CSATDRGDEQFF.

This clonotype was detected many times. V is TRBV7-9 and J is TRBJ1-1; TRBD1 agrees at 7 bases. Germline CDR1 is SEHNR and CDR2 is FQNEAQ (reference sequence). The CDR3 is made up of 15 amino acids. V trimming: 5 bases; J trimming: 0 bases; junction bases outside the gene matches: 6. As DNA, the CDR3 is TGTGCCAGCAGCGGACCGGGACAGATGAACACTGAAGCTTTCTTT. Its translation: CASSGPGQMNTEAFF.

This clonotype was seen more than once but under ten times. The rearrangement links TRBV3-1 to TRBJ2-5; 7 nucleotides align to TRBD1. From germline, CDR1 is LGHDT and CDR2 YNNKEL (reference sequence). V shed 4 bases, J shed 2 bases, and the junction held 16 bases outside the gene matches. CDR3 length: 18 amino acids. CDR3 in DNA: TGTGCCAGCAGCCCGGGACAGTTTCCCTGGGTTAGTCAAGAGACCCAGTACTTC. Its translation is CASSPGQFPWVSQETQYF.

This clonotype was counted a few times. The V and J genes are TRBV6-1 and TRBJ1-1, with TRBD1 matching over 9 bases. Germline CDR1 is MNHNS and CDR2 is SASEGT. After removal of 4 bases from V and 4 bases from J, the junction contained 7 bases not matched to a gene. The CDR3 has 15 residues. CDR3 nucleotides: TGTGCCAGCAGTGGCTACAGGGGGCGCAGCACTGAAGCTTTCTTT. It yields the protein CASSGYRGRSTEAFF.

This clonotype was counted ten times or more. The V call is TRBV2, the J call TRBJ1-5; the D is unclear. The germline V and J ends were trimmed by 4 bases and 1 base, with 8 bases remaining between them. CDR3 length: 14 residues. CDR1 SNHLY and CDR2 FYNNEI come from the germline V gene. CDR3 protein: CASSVQLSNQPQHF. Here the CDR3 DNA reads TGTGCCAGCAGTGTTCAGTTAAGCAATCAGCCCCAGCATTTT.

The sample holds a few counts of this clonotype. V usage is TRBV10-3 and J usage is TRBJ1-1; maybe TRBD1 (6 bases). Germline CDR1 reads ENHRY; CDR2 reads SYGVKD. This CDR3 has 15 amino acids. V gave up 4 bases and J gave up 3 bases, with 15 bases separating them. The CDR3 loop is CAISVRGQDDTEAFF. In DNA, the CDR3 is TGTGCCATCAGTGTTCGGGGGCAGGACGACACTGAAGCTTTCTTT.

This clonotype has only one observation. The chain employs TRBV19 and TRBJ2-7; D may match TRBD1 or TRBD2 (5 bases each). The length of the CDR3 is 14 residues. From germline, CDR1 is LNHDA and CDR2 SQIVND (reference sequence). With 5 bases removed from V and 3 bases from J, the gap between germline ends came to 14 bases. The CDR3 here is CASSPGALDYEQYF. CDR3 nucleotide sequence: TGTGCCAGTAGTCCCGGGGCTCTCGACTACGAGCAGTACTTC.

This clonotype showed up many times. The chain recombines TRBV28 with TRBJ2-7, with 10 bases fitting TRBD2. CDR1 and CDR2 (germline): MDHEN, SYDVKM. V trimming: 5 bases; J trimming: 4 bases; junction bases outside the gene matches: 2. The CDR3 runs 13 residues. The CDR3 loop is CASSRAGGYEQYF. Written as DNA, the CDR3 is TGTGCCAGCAGTCGAGCGGGAGGGTACGAGCAGTACTTC.

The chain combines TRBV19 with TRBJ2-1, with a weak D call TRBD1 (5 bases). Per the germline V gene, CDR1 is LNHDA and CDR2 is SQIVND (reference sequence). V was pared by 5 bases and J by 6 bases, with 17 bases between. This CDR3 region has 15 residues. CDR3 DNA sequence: TGTGCCAGTAGTGTTCAGGGCGGCCTCGGCAATGAGCAGTTCTTC. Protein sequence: CASSVQGGLGNEQFF.

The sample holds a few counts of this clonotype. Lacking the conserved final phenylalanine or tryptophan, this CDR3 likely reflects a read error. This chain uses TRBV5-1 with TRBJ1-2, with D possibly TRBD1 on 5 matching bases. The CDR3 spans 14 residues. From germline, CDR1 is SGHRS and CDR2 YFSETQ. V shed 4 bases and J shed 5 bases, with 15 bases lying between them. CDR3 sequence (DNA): TGCGCCAGCAGCGTTGGGGCAGGAGGTTATGGCTACACCCTC. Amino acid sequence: CASSVGAGGYGYTL.

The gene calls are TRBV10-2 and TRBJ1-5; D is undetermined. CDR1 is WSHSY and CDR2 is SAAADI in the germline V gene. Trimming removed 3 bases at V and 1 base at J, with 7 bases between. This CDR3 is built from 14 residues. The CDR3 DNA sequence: TGCGCCAGCAGTGATCAGCAGAGCAATCAGCCCCAGCATTTT. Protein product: CASSDQQSNQPQHF.

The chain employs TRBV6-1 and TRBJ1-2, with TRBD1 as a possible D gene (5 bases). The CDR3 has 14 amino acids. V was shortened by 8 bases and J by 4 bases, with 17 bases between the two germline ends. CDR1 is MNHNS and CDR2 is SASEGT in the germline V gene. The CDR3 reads CASCKSRDLYGYTF. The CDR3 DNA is TGTGCCAGCTGCAAGAGCAGGGATCTCTATGGCTACACCTTC.